The next 27 T cell receptor beta chains were all read from a single sample in a study of shared clonotypes between healthy human individuals. Measured with immunoSEQ multiplex PCR; TCRdb has only the in-frame clones, and not every one. The sample yields about 1.1 million clones, about 80% seen once. What was sequenced was memory CD4+ T cells from PBMCs. Subset given: CD45RA-negative fraction. The receptors come from a man aged 18 to 30 in good health. Some clones in this sample may be carry-over from other donors' samples.

The V and J genes are TRBV18 and TRBJ1-3, with D possibly matching TRBD1 (6 bases). The CDR3 has 15 amino acids. The V end lost 1 base, the J end lost 10 bases, and 17 bases lay between the germline ends. CDR1 is KGHSH, CDR2 LQKENI, per germline. CDR3 protein: CASSPQWTDRGTIYF. CDR3 nucleotide sequence: TGTGCCAGCTCACCACAGTGGACAGACCGAGGTACCATATATTTT.

The rearrangement links TRBV4-2 to TRBJ1-2, with D possibly TRBD1 on 5 matching bases. The germline V gene encodes CDR1 LGHNA and CDR2 YNFKEQ. The CDR3 sequence is 15 residues long. V was shortened by 4 bases and J by 2 bases, with 14 bases between the two germline ends. DNA for the CDR3: TGTGCCAGCAGCCCAAGAATAGGGGCGAACTATGGCTACACCTTC. Protein sequence: CASSPRIGANYGYTF.

The chain links TRBV9 to TRBJ2-2, with D possibly called TRBD1 or TRBD2 (5 bases each). Trimming pared 3 bases from V and 3 bases from J, leaving 12 bases between. Germline CDR1 is SGDLS and CDR2 is YYNGEE. CDR3 size: 15 residues. The DNA of the CDR3 is TGTGCCAGCAGCGCGACACCGGGACACACCGGGGAGCTGTTTTTT. It translates to CASSATPGHTGELFF.

The CDR3 DNA reads TGTGCCAGCAGTTTACTAGCCGAGACCCAGTACTTC. Amino acids: CASSLLAETQYF. The chain uses TRBV28 and TRBJ2-5, with a possible D match to TRBD2 (5 bases). The CDR3 has 12 amino acids. CDR1 and CDR2 (germline): MDHEN, SYDVKM. Deletions cut 2 bases from V and 5 bases from J, with 6 bases between.

V gene TRBV27 combines with J gene TRBJ2-7; D gene ambiguous. Germline V gene sequence: CDR1 MNHEY, CDR2 SMNVEV (reference sequence). Trimming stripped 8 bases from V and 8 bases from J, with 7 bases between. This CDR3 is 9 amino acids long. This CDR3 is CASLNQQYF. In nucleotides, the CDR3 is TGTGCCAGCCTGAACCAGCAGTACTTC.

The V gene is TRBV4-3, the J gene TRBJ2-6; D is undetermined. Trimming pared 0 bases from V and 0 bases from J, leaving 18 bases between. Germline V CDR1 and CDR2: LGHNA, YSLEER. The CDR3 length is 20 residues. This chain's CDR3 is CASSQDLVTTLHSGANVLTF. The CDR3 nucleotides are TGCGCCAGCAGCCAAGATCTGGTCACCACTCTTCACTCTGGGGCCAACGTCCTGACTTTC.

The rearrangement uses TRBV28 and TRBJ1-4; a weak D match, TRBD1 (6 bases). Germline lookup yields CDR1 MDHEN and CDR2 SYDVKM. Trimming removed 6 bases at V and 7 bases at J, with 21 bases between. The CDR3 sequence is 16 residues long. The CDR3 sequence is CASSPQQGADFEKLFF. CDR3 nucleotide sequence: TGTGCCAGCAGCCCTCAACAGGGCGCCGATTTTGAAAAACTGTTTTTT.

This clone has ten or more counts. The J gene is TRBJ2-7, the V gene TRBV19; 8 positions agree with TRBD1. This CDR3 is built from 16 residues. The junction had 9 bases not matched to a gene; V was cut back by 5 bases and J by 0 bases. CDR1 is LNHDA and CDR2 is SQIVND in the germline V gene (reference sequence). In nucleotides, the CDR3 is TGTGCCAGTAGTGCGGCAGGGGGCCTGGGCTCCTACGAGCAGTACTTC. Encoded protein: CASSAAGGLGSYEQYF.

This clone was seen only a few times. The V gene is TRBV21-1, the J gene TRBJ1-2; whether TRBD1, the table's D call, matches the DNA was not checked. TRBV21-1 is recorded as a pseudogene. The CDR3 sequence is 15 residues long. The CDR3 DNA follows: TGTGCCAGCAGCAGATTCAGGGGGCCGGTTTCTGGCTACACCTTC. It specifies CASSRFRGPVSGYTF.

In the case of this clone: With a much larger clone just one base away, this may be a read error. V usage is TRBV28 and J usage is TRBJ1-1, with 8 bases identical to TRBD1. The CDR3 runs 14 residues. V shed 6 bases and J 0 bases; nucleotides not matched to a gene: 3. Germline V lookup: CDR1 MDHEN, CDR2 SYDVKM. This CDR3 is CASRPGQVNTEAFF. CDR3 in DNA: TGTGCCAGCAGGCCGGGACAGGTGAACACTGAAGCTTTCTTT.

This chain links TRBV7-9 with TRBJ1-2; a weak D match, TRBD1 (5 bases). Germline V gives CDR1 SEHNR, CDR2 FQNEAQ (reference sequence). The CDR3 consists of 14 residues. V lost 1 base to trimming and J lost 6 bases, with 12 bases between them. CDR3 nucleotides: TGTGCCAGCAGCTTAGGAGGGGCTTGGGATGGCTACACCTTC. It encodes CASSLGGAWDGYTF.

V and J are TRBV6-6 and TRBJ1-5, with D tentatively TRBD1 (5 bases). Trimming pared 5 bases from V and 0 bases from J, leaving 11 bases between. CDR1 and CDR2 (germline): MNHNY, SVGAGI (reference sequence). This CDR3 is 15 amino acids long. CDR3 amino acids: CASSGTMPSNQPQHF. CDR3 DNA sequence: TGTGCCAGCAGTGGGACTATGCCTAGCAATCAGCCCCAGCATTTT.

This chain uses TRBV9 with TRBJ1-2; D might be TRBD1 (6 bases). Germline V gene sequence: CDR1 SGDLS, CDR2 YYNGEE. The length of the CDR3 is 16 residues. V lost 0 bases and J 1 base, leaving 13 bases between the germline ends. CDR3 region: CASSVGGTQDNYGYTF. CDR3 coding DNA: TGTGCCAGCAGCGTAGGAGGGACACAGGATAACTATGGCTACACCTTC.

The chain is built from TRBV7-9 and TRBJ2-3; D perhaps matches TRBD1 (5 bases). Germline CDR1 and CDR2: SEHNR and FQNEAQ (reference sequence). Trimming removed 0 bases from V and 5 bases from J, with 21 bases in between. The CDR3 spans 18 residues. CDR3: CASSLALPAREKGDTQYF. The CDR3 nucleotides read TGTGCCAGCAGCTTAGCGCTCCCCGCCAGGGAAAAGGGAGATACGCAGTATTTT.

This clone has only a few counts. This sequence joins TRBV2 and TRBJ1-2, with D tentatively TRBD1 (6 bases). The CDR3 sequence is 14 residues long. Deletions cut 3 bases from V and 4 bases from J, with 12 bases between. Per the germline V gene, CDR1 is SNHLY and CDR2 is FYNNEI. The CDR3 coding sequence is TGTGCCAGCAGTGATTGGGGGCGCGGCTATGGCTACACCTTC. It codes for CASSDWGRGYGYTF.

Regarding this clone: It differs at one base from a far larger clone, so likely a read error. The chain combines TRBV14 with TRBJ2-5; perhaps D is TRBD1 or TRBD2 (5 bases each). Germline CDR1 is SGHDN and CDR2 is FVKESK. CDR3 size: 13 residues. V lost 1 base, J lost 2 bases, and 5 bases lay in between. The CDR3 reads CASSQGGQETQYF. The DNA of the CDR3 is TGTGCCAGCAGCCAAGGGGGGCAAGAGACCCAGTACTTC.

The chain employs TRBV28 and TRBJ2-7, with 8 bases identical to TRBD2. J was trimmed by 3 bases and V by 5 bases; bases with no gene match: 6. Germline V gene sequence: CDR1 MDHEN, CDR2 SYDVKM. CDR3 size: 14 residues. CDR3 region: CASSISGSSYEQYF. The CDR3 region has the DNA TGTGCCAGCAGTATCAGCGGGAGTAGCTACGAGCAGTACTTC.

This chain uses TRBV18 with TRBJ2-7, with D perhaps matching TRBD1 (6 bases). Trimming removed 5 bases from V and 2 bases from J, with 13 bases in between. Germline CDR1 and CDR2: KGHSH and LQKENI. The length of the CDR3 is 14 residues. The CDR3 DNA is TGTGCCAGCTCAGTGACAGGAGGAACCTACGAGCAGTACTTC. It codes for CASSVTGGTYEQYF. The entire variable domain, with the rest obtained from reference TRBV18 and TRBJ2-7, is as follows: NAGVMQNPRHLVRRRGQEARLRCSPMKGHSHVYWYRQLPEEGLKFMVYLQKENIIDESGMPKERFSAEFPKEGPSILRIQQVVRGDSAAYFCASSVTGGTYEQYFGPGTRLTVT.

CDR3 region: CASSQPGGTDTQYF. For the CDR3, the DNA is TGTGCCAGCAGCCAGCCGGGGGGCACAGATACGCAGTATTTT. The chain joins TRBV11-2 to TRBJ2-3, with D perhaps matching TRBD2 (6 bases). V lost 5 bases and J lost 1, with 10 bases in between. Germline V gene data show CDR1 as SGHAT and CDR2 as FQNNGV. This CDR3 has 14 residues.

The CDR3 region has the DNA TGTGCCAGCAGCTTGGTCGGGACGGCGGGGAGAGATGAGCAGTTCTTC. Its translation: CASSLVGTAGRDEQFF. This chain connects TRBV5-5 to TRBJ2-1; D perhaps matches TRBD2 (6 bases). There are 16 residues in the CDR3. Trimming removed 0 bases at V and 8 bases at J, with 18 bases between. In germline, CDR1 is SGHKS, CDR2 YYEKEE (reference sequence).

This sequence joins TRBV7-6 and TRBJ1-1; TRBD1 aligns across 9 bases. Germline CDR1 SGHVS, CDR2 FNYEAQ. The trim removed 5 bases at V and 4 bases at J, leaving 5 bases unmatched. This CDR3 has 14 amino acids. The CDR3 here is CASSGTGGATEAFF. CDR3 DNA: TGTGCCAGCAGCGGTACAGGGGGCGCCACTGAAGCTTTCTTT.

In regard to this clone: The sample has other DNA sequences that encode this CDR3 too. The chain employs TRBV18 and TRBJ1-5, with 9 bases matching TRBD1. The germline gives CDR1 KGHSH, CDR2 LQKENI. J lost 5 bases, V lost 2 bases, and 4 bases had no gene match. The CDR3 contains 15 residues. The CDR3 nucleotides are TGTGCCAGCTCACCAGGACAGGGGCGGGATCAGCCCCAGCATTTT. This codes for CASSPGQGRDQPQHF.

The chain links TRBV9 to TRBJ2-1; TRBD2 agrees at 9 bases. The CDR3 is made up of 14 amino acids. Germline assignment: CDR1 SGDLS and CDR2 YYNGEE. V trimming: 0 bases; J trimming: 9 bases; junction bases outside the gene matches: 4. CDR3 sequence (DNA): TGTGCCAGCAGCGTAGACCTAGCGGGACTTGAGCAGTTCTTC. It translates to CASSVDLAGLEQFF.

The chain has TRBV27 and TRBJ2-7; D gene uncertain. The CDR3 has 16 amino acids. The V end was cut by 0 bases, the J end by 2 bases, with 14 bases between. CDR1 is MNHEY and CDR2 is SMNVEV in the germline V gene (reference sequence). The CDR3: CASSLSSLIPTYEQYF. CDR3 nucleotides: TGTGCCAGCAGTTTATCCTCGCTTATACCTACCTACGAGCAGTACTTC.

This chain joins TRBV4-2 and TRBJ1-1; D not resolved. In germline, CDR1 is LGHNA, CDR2 YNFKEQ. The V gene lost 5 bases and the J gene lost 0 bases, with 13 bases spanning the gap. This CDR3 comprises 15 residues. CDR3 bases: TGTGCCAGCAGCTCGGAAATCACCCTGAACACTGAAGCTTTCTTT. Amino acid sequence: CASSSEITLNTEAFF.

The V gene is TRBV5-8, the J gene TRBJ1-1; no firm D call. Between the trimmed V and J ends, which lost 4 bases and 5 bases, there was a span of 15 bases. The germline gives CDR1 SGHTS, CDR2 YDEGEE. CDR3 size: 14 residues. CDR3 in amino acids: CASSPGRVRTEAFF. CDR3 in DNA: TGTGCCAGCAGCCCAGGACGGGTGCGGACTGAAGCTTTCTTT.

The V call is TRBV7-9, the J call TRBJ2-1; D uncertain. In germline, CDR1 is SEHNR, CDR2 FQNEAQ (reference sequence). The CDR3 is made up of 14 amino acids. Trimming removed 3 bases from V and 9 bases from J, with 15 bases in between. The CDR3 DNA reads TGTGCCAGCAGCTTGACGTTACCGACCCGTGAGCAGTTCTTC. Translation: CASSLTLPTREQFF.